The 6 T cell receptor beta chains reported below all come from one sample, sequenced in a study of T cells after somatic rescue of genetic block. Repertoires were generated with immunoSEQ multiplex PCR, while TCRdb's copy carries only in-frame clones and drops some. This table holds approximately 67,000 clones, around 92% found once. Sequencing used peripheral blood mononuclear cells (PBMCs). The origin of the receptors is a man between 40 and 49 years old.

The CDR3 spells CASSRDNYGYTF. Written as DNA, the CDR3 is TGTGCCAGCAGCCGGGACAACTATGGCTACACCTTC. V is TRBV7-9 and J is TRBJ1-2; D may be TRBD1 (5 bases). The CDR3 is 12 residues long. From germline, CDR1 is SEHNR and CDR2 FQNEAQ (reference sequence). V was clipped by 5 bases and J by 2 bases, with 6 bases between them. The full variable domain, its missing parts supplied by reference TRBV7-9 and TRBJ1-2, is DTGVSQNPRHKITKRGQNVTFRCDPISEHNRLYWYRQTLGQGPEFLTYFQNEAQLEKSRLLSDRFSAERPKGSFSTLEIQRTEQGDSAMYLCASSRDNYGYTFGSGTRLTVV.

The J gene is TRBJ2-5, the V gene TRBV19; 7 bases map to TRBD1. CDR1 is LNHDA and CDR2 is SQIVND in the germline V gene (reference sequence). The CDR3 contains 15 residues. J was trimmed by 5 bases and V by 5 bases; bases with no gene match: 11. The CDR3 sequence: CASSATGVLVETQYF. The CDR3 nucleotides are TGTGCCAGTAGTGCAACAGGGGTGTTAGTGGAGACCCAGTACTTC. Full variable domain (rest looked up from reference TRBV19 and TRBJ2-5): DGGITQSPKYLFRKEGQNVTLSCEQNLNHDAMYWYRQDPGQGLRLIYYSQIVNDFQKGDIAEGYSVSREKKESFPLTVTSAQKNPTAFYLCASSATGVLVETQYFGPGTRLLVL.

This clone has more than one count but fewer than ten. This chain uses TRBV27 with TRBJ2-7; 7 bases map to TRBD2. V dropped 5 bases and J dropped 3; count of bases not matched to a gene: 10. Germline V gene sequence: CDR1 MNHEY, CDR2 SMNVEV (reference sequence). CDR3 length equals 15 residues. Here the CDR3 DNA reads TGTGCCAGCAGTCCCCGGTCGGGAGGTATCTACGAGCAGTACTTC. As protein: CASSPRSGGIYEQYF.

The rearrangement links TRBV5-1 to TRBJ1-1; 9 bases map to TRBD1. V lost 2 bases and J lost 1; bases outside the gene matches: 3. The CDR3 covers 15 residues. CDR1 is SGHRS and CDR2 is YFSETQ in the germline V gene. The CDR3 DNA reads TGCGCCAGCAGCTTATGGGGACAGGGGAACACTGAAGCTTTCTTT. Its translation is CASSLWGQGNTEAFF.

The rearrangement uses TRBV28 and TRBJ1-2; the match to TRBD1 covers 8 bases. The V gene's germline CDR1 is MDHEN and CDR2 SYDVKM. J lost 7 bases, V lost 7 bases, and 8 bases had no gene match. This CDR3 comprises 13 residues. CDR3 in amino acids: CASMSDRGRGYTF. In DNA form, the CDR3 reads TGTGCCAGCATGAGTGACAGGGGACGTGGCTACACCTTC.

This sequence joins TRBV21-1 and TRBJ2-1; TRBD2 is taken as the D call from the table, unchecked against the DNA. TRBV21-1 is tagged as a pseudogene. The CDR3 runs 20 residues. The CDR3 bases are TGTGCCAGCAGCAAAGGACAGGCAACTAGCGGGAGTATCTCCTACAATGAGCAGTTCTTC. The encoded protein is CASSKGQATSGSISYNEQFF.